This entry lists 22 T cell receptor beta chains sequenced from one sample in a study of Graves' ophthalmopathy and Graves' hyperthyroidism. For repertoire sequencing, the TCR beta CDR3 regions were amplified from RNA transcripts. First-round RT-PCR employed HTBI primers, with a second-round multiplex PCR after it. Each CDR3 protein gets one entry after TCRdb re-called the multiplex PCR reads with MiXCR. This table holds approximately 460,000 distinct CDR3 sequences, around an eighth found once. Sequencing was performed on blood. These receptors were obtained from a woman aged 30 to 39 with Graves' ophthalmopathy.

The rearrangement joins TRBV25-1 to TRBJ1-6; D gene unclear. This CDR3 spans 15 amino acids. Trimming took off 2 bases at V and 7 bases at J, with 12 bases between the two ends. Germline V CDR1 and CDR2: MGHDK, SYGVNS. The CDR3 sequence: CASSETNARNSPLHF. The CDR3 DNA is TGTGCCAGCAGTGAAACGAACGCCCGGAATTCACCCCTCCACTTT.

This clonotype was found many times. The rearrangement joins TRBV20-1 to TRBJ2-5; TRBD2 agrees at 12 bases. Germline CDR1 and CDR2: DFQATT and SNEGSKA (reference sequence). J gave up 0 bases and V 2 bases, and 1 base lay outside the gene matches. This CDR3 comprises 15 residues. CDR3 coding DNA: TGCAGTGCTAGAAGGACTAGCGGGAACCAAGAGACCCAGTACTTC. It codes for CSARRTSGNQETQYF.

The chain combines TRBV7-8 with TRBJ1-2; D is possibly TRBD1 (6 bases). Germline loops: CDR1 SGHVS, CDR2 FQNEAQ. The CDR3 is made up of 15 amino acids. The V and J ends lost 6 bases and 0 bases respectively, with 14 bases between them. CDR3 coding DNA: TGTGCCAGCAGTCCGTCAGGGGAAGCTAACTATGGCTACACCTTC. Its protein is CASSPSGEANYGYTF.

In regard to this clonotype: A clone one base away is much larger, so this may be a read error. A read error is likely, as this CDR3 ends without the conserved phenylalanine or tryptophan. This chain uses TRBV12-3 or TRBV12-4 with TRBJ1-2; D may be TRBD1 (6 bases). V lost 6 bases, J lost 3 bases, and 11 bases lay in between. This CDR3 contains 13 residues. The CDR3 DNA sequence: TGTGCCAGCAGCATCAGGGGTCACTATGGCTACACCGTC. This sequence encodes CASSIRGHYGYTV.

Many counts were recorded for this clonotype. The gene calls are TRBV11-2 and TRBJ2-2, with D perhaps matching TRBD1 (5 bases). The V end lost 5 bases, the J end lost 10 bases, and 11 bases lay between the germline ends. From germline, CDR1 is SGHAT and CDR2 FQNNGV. The CDR3 is made up of 12 amino acids. The CDR3 nucleotides read TGTGCCAGCAGCCCCAGGGCTAAGGAGCTGTTTTTT. Its translation is CASSPRAKELFF.

V and J are TRBV20-1 and TRBJ2-7; perhaps TRBD2 as D (6 bases). This CDR3 is 14 amino acids long. The V gene's germline CDR1 is DFQATT and CDR2 SNEGSKA (reference sequence). V was clipped by 8 bases and J by 9 bases, with 26 bases between them. As DNA, the CDR3 is TGCAGTCCCGGAGGGGCCAGGAGCACTTCCGGGCAGTACTTC. This codes for CSPGGARSTSGQYF.

This clonotype appeared many times. The rearrangement links TRBV15 to TRBJ2-6; tentative D call: TRBD2 (5 bases). The CDR3 totals 17 residues. Germline V gene lookup returns CDR1 LNHNV and CDR2 YYDKDF (reference sequence). Trimming pared 0 bases from V and 2 bases from J, leaving 11 bases between. CDR3 coding DNA: TGTGCCACCAGCAGAGATCGAACCGGGACTGGGGCCAACGTCCTGACTTTC. As protein: CATSRDRTGTGANVLTF.

As to this clonotype: The CDR3 carries no conserved terminal phenylalanine or tryptophan, so it likely arises from a read error. The chain uses TRBV7-2 and TRBJ2-7; D is perhaps TRBD1 (6 bases). Germline V gene lookup returns CDR1 SGHTA and CDR2 FQGNSA. This CDR3 is 15 amino acids long. The CDR3 region is CARSWFPEQGYEQYY. In DNA, the CDR3 is TGTGCCAGAAGCTGGTTCCCGGAACAGGGCTACGAGCAGTACTAC.

This clonotype was recorded at least ten times. The chain recombines TRBV27 with TRBJ1-2; D is ambiguous. Germline-derived CDR1 and CDR2 are MNHEY and SMNVEV (reference sequence). Trimming took off 6 bases at V and 5 bases at J, with 13 bases between the two ends. The CDR3 has 13 amino acids. CDR3 sequence: CASRDEEEYGYTF. The CDR3 nucleotides are TGTGCCAGCAGGGATGAAGAGGAGTATGGCTACACCTTC.

This clonotype has ten or more counts. The V and J genes are TRBV12-3 or TRBV12-4 and TRBJ1-2; 10 positions match TRBD1. The CDR3 runs to 14 residues. J lost 7 bases, V lost 3 bases, and 5 bases had no gene match. CDR3 bases: TGTGCCAGCAGTTTGGTGACAGGGGGCTTTGGCTACACCTTC. Residues: CASSLVTGGFGYTF.

Ten or more counts support this clonotype. The V and J genes are TRBV6-5 and TRBJ2-7; D is ambiguous. This CDR3 is 16 amino acids long. CDR1 is MNHEY and CDR2 is SVGAGI in the germline V gene. V was clipped by 3 bases and J by 1 base, with 16 bases between them. The DNA for the CDR3 is TGTGCCAGCAGTTATCCGGACGTAGAGGTGTCCTACGAGCAGTACTTC. Protein product: CASSYPDVEVSYEQYF.

This clonotype was seen ten or more times. The J gene is TRBJ1-5, the V gene TRBV6-5; the D is unclear. Germline lookup yields CDR1 MNHEY and CDR2 SVGAGI. The V and J ends lost 9 bases and 2 bases respectively, with 11 bases between them. The CDR3 length is 13 residues. The CDR3 loop reads CASTRNGNQPQHF. The CDR3 DNA is TGTGCCAGTACGCGTAACGGCAATCAGCCCCAGCATTTT.

The chain couples TRBV27 to TRBJ2-7; possibly TRBD1 for D (9 bases). V gave up 3 bases and J gave up 6 bases, with 18 bases separating them. The V gene's germline CDR1 is MNHEY and CDR2 SMNVEV (reference sequence). The CDR3 is 15 residues long. The CDR3 nucleotides are TGTGCCAGCAGTTTGCCGGGACAGGGACTAGGCGAGCAGTACTTC. It encodes CASSLPGQGLGEQYF.

A word on this clonotype: A much bigger clone sits one base away, suggesting this may be a read error. V is TRBV20-1 and J is TRBJ1-1; 9 bases fit TRBD1. With V trimmed by 4 bases and J by 11 bases, 8 bases remained unmatched. CDR1 is DFQATT, CDR2 SNEGSKA, per germline (reference sequence). CDR3 size: 12 residues. CDR3 in amino acids: CSAIEGTGFAFF. CDR3 coding DNA: TGCAGTGCTATAGAAGGGACAGGGTTCGCTTTCTTT.

Ten or more counts support this clonotype. This chain links TRBV6-5 with TRBJ1-2, with 8 bases matching TRBD1. CDR1 is MNHEY and CDR2 is SVGAGI in the germline V gene. Trimming removed 2 bases from V and 4 bases from J; junction bases left unmatched: 3. This CDR3 contains 14 residues. CDR3 in DNA: TGTGCCAGCAGTTACCGGACAGGGAGCTATGGCTACACCTTC. Translated: CASSYRTGSYGYTF.

In regard to this clonotype: A much larger clone lies one base from this, so it may be a read error. The chain links TRBV6-5 to TRBJ2-7, with 8 bases that match TRBD2. The V gene's germline CDR1 is MNHEY and CDR2 SVGAGI. The CDR3 consists of 13 residues. In DNA, the CDR3 is TGTGCCAGCAGCTACGGGGGGGCCTACGAGCAGGACTTC. Translation: CASSYGGAYEQDF.

This clonotype was observed at least ten times. The chain uses TRBV6-5 and TRBJ1-5; D uncertain. The V and J ends lost 4 bases and 0 bases respectively, with 10 bases between them. Germline assignment: CDR1 MNHEY and CDR2 SVGAGI. The CDR3 has 15 amino acids. The chain's CDR3 is CASSWSADSNQPQHF. The CDR3 nucleotides are TGTGCCAGCAGTTGGTCGGCGGATAGCAATCAGCCCCAGCATTTT.

Ten or more counts support this clonotype. The J gene is TRBJ1-1, the V gene TRBV6-9, with 7 positions matching TRBD1. The junction had 6 bases not matched to a gene; V was cut back by 10 bases and J by 4 bases. The CDR3 runs 12 residues. CDR1 and CDR2 (germline): MNHGY, SVAAGI. CDR3 residues: CAIRGNGTEAFF. The CDR3 DNA reads as TGTGCCATCAGGGGGAACGGCACTGAAGCTTTCTTT.

This clonotype came up many times. The chain carries TRBV12-3 or TRBV12-4 and TRBJ2-7; 8 positions match TRBD1. The junction had 8 bases not matched to a gene; V was cut back by 3 bases and J by 4 bases. The CDR3 totals 15 residues. CDR3 sequence reads: CASSLTGQGRYEQYF. For the CDR3, the DNA is TGTGCCAGCAGTTTGACAGGACAGGGCCGTTACGAGCAGTACTTC.

In this sample, this clonotype turned up many times. The chain recombines TRBV6-1 with TRBJ2-5, with TRBD2 as a possible D gene (5 bases). The V gene lost 7 bases and the J gene lost 5 bases, with 11 bases spanning the gap. Germline V gene data show CDR1 as MNHNS and CDR2 as SASEGT. This CDR3 is built from 12 residues. This chain's CDR3 is CASISGWETQYF. For the CDR3, the DNA is TGTGCCAGCATCAGCGGTTGGGAGACCCAGTACTTC.

Many counts were recorded for this clonotype. The rearrangement links TRBV20-1 to TRBJ2-7, with D unclear. The CDR3 length is 12 residues. Germline lookup yields CDR1 DFQATT and CDR2 SNEGSKA (reference sequence). V was clipped by 3 bases and J by 0 bases, with 6 bases between them. The CDR3: CSASGISYEQYF. For the CDR3, the DNA is TGCAGTGCTAGCGGTATCTCCTACGAGCAGTACTTC.

The chain employs TRBV7-3 and TRBJ2-3, with 8 positions matching TRBD2. This CDR3 is 15 amino acids long. Germline trimming cut 7 bases from V and 1 base from J; bases unmatched to any gene: 7. Germline V gene data show CDR1 as SGHTA and CDR2 as FQGTGA. CDR3 region: CASTRGGLGTDTQYF. The CDR3 coding sequence is TGTGCCAGCACCCGGGGGGGTCTCGGCACAGATACGCAGTATTTT.